Below, 10 T cell receptor beta chains from the same sample are listed, as sequenced in a study of T cells in Graves' hyperthyroidism and ophthalmopathy. Researchers took RNA transcripts and amplified the TCR beta CDR3 regions from them. Initially, a first-round RT-PCR of the TCR CDR3 employed the HTBI primer set. From the multiplex PCR reads, TCRdb called clonotypes with MiXCR, one entry per CDR3 protein. The sample consists of fewer than 450,000 distinct CDR3 sequences, around 20% of them appearing once. The sequencing input was blood. These receptors were collected from a man in his late teens or twenties with Graves' ophthalmopathy.

In this sample, this clonotype turned up a few times. The genes are TRBV19 and TRBJ1-1, with 9 positions matching TRBD1. Germline V gene sequence: CDR1 LNHDA, CDR2 SQIVND (reference sequence). Trimming took 5 bases from V and 3 from J; bases not matched to a gene: 7. CDR3 length: 15 amino acids. The CDR3 reads CASSSPGQGYTEAFF. Here the CDR3 DNA reads TGTGCCAGTAGTTCTCCGGGACAGGGATACACTGAAGCTTTCTTT.

This clonotype was seen more than once but under ten times. This may be a read error, as it is one base from a much larger clone. This sequence joins TRBV12-3 or TRBV12-4 and TRBJ2-3; TRBD1 is a possible D gene (5 bases). This CDR3 has 14 residues. V lost 5 bases and J 4 bases, leaving 13 bases between the germline ends. The CDR3 sequence: CASSPGRESDTQYF. In nucleotides, the CDR3 is TGTGCCAGCAGTCCAGGCAGGGAATCAGATACGCAGTATTTT.

In this sample, this clonotype turned up a few times. The chain uses TRBV10-3 and TRBJ2-7; D might be TRBD2 (7 bases). Trimming took off 7 bases at V and 4 bases at J, with 14 bases between the two ends. Germline values: CDR1 ENHRY, CDR2 SYGVKD. The CDR3 has 13 amino acids. The CDR3 protein is CAIKQGGGYEQYF. The CDR3 nucleotides are TGTGCCATCAAGCAGGGAGGGGGATACGAGCAGTACTTC.

This clonotype was observed at least ten times. J is TRBJ1-1 and V is TRBV6-1; TRBD1 is a possible D gene (6 bases). CDR3 length: 14 residues. Trimming removed 8 bases from V and 3 bases from J, with 16 bases in between. Per germline, CDR1 MNHNS and CDR2 SASEGT. The CDR3 reads CASFDRPRDTEAFF. The CDR3 DNA sequence: TGTGCCAGCTTCGACAGGCCGAGGGACACTGAAGCTTTCTTT.

This clonotype has a handful of counts. The genes are TRBV18 and TRBJ1-6; the D is unclear. CDR1 and CDR2 from the germline V gene are KGHSH and LQKENI. The CDR3 is 16 residues long. V was trimmed by 3 bases and J by 8 bases, leaving 17 bases between them. The CDR3 is CASSPRRGESYSPLHF. The CDR3, as DNA: TGTGCCAGCTCACCCCGTCGGGGTGAGAGTTATTCACCCCTCCACTTT.

This clonotype was counted ten times or more. V is TRBV6-1 and J is TRBJ2-7, with TRBD2 identical over 7 bases. Per germline, CDR1 MNHNS and CDR2 SASEGT. This CDR3 spans 14 amino acids. Trimming removed 5 bases from V and 6 bases from J; junction bases left unmatched: 10. CDR3 nucleotides: TGTGCCAGCAGTTTGGGGGGAGGGATTGGCGAGCAGTACTTC. Protein product: CASSLGGGIGEQYF.

At least ten counts were recorded for this clonotype. The chain carries TRBV7-2 and TRBJ2-5; 13 positions agree with TRBD2. CDR3 length: 16 residues. CDR1 and CDR2 (germline): SGHTA, FQGNSA. Trimming removed 5 bases from V and 4 bases from J; junction bases left unmatched: 7. CDR3 residues: CASSRLTSGGLETQYF. CDR3 DNA: TGTGCCAGCAGCCGACTGACTAGCGGGGGGCTAGAGACCCAGTACTTC.

The rearrangement joins TRBV9 to TRBJ2-1, with D uncertain. V lost 0 bases to trimming and J lost 2 bases, with 9 bases between them. The CDR3 spans 15 residues. Germline CDR1 SGDLS, CDR2 YYNGEE. The CDR3 sequence: CASSVGPSPYNEQFF. For the CDR3, the DNA is TGTGCCAGCAGCGTAGGCCCATCTCCCTACAATGAGCAGTTCTTC.

The gene calls are TRBV6-1 and TRBJ2-3, with D possibly being TRBD2 (6 bases). V was pared by 6 bases and J by 3 bases, with 16 bases between. Germline V gene sequence: CDR1 MNHNS, CDR2 SASEGT. The CDR3 extends over 15 amino acids. This CDR3 reads CASSNGGEITDTQYF. Written as DNA, the CDR3 is TGTGCCAGCAGCAACGGGGGTGAAATTACAGATACGCAGTATTTT.

CDR3 sequence: CASSQIADRGDQPQHF. The CDR3, as DNA: TGCGCCAGCAGCCAAATAGCTGACAGGGGGGATCAGCCCCAGCATTTT. This chain links TRBV4-1 with TRBJ1-5, with 9 positions matching TRBD1. Germline-derived CDR1 and CDR2 are MGHRA and YSYEKL. Germline trimming cut 2 bases from V and 5 bases from J; bases unmatched to any gene: 7. The CDR3 is made up of 16 amino acids.